This TCR beta chain was retrieved from a study of T cells after yellow fever vaccination (dated by TCRdb to about 2019). Some background on the complete study: The SMART-Seq v4 Ultra Low Input RNA kit was used to prepare libraries from fractions with low cell numbers. To track T-cell clones before and after primary and booster YFV17D yellow fever vaccination, bulk TCR alpha and beta repertoires were sequenced longitudinally. The cohort comprised two healthy male donors, one aged 18 to 30 and one aged 30 to 40 years. Blood samples were taken at several timepoints before and after primary and secondary immunization, and bulk PBMC replicates and cell subsets were isolated.

The sample's treatment or condition, from its label and the paper: live attenuated yellow fever vaccine strain. A standard Ficoll-Paque protocol was used to isolate PBMCs from peripheral blood. CD4 and CD8 T-cell fractions were isolated with Dynabeads CD4 and CD8 positive selection kits. RNA was extracted with TriZol from bulk PBMCs, CD4 and CD8 fractions, and dextramer-positive and dextramer-negative fractions. Instrument on record: Illumina NovaSeq 6000. TCR cDNA was synthesized by 5'RACE template switching, which introduced a universal primer site and unique molecular identifiers. Priming for cDNA synthesis came from both the TCR alpha and TCR beta constant segments. Two PCR steps were used to amplify libraries, with sample barcodes and sequencing adapters being added in the second step. Sequencing of the libraries was done on either Illumina HiSeq 2500 (2x100 bp) or NovaSeq (2x150 bp). As for the authors' bioinformatics: Reads were demultiplexed and collapsed into UMI consensus sequences with MIGEC, and V(D)J alignment was performed with MiXCR. Vaccine-responding clonotypes were defined with edgeR using replicate PBMC samples, requiring FDR below 0.01 and a log2 fold change above 5 up to day 15. CD4 or CD8 identity was assigned to each bulk clonotype according to whether the clonotype was present at higher abundance in the sequenced CD4 repertoire or the sequenced CD8 repertoire. The public reads were reprocessed in TCRdb via fastp at Q25 and MiXCR, keeping in-frame beta chains. Each entry merges the rows of one CDR3 protein and shows their most common DNA and genes. TCRdb, not the authors, supplied the V and J calls. Recorded for this sample are 150,000 to 200,000 distinct CDR3 sequences; approximately 11% of them occurred a single time. In total, the top ten clones hold 36% of the sample.

For this clonotype: Which antigen it targets is not known. No base-level quality is on record; no much larger clone is a single base apart.

The full study reports these points: After the booster, most clones that had expanded after primary vaccination were detected again (around 96% of CD4 and over 75% of CD8), suggesting broad maintenance of memory. Because the study included only a couple of donors, the extent to which the findings can be generalized is limited. Because abundant contaminating clonotypes from the bulk population could be contained in FACS-sorted repertoires, computational filtering was required. The secondary T-cell response was weaker than the primary response but faster, peaking on day 5 instead of day 15. A small share of clonotypes occurred in both CD4 and CD8 compartments, likely arising from convergent recombination.

The sequence was collected from a man aged 18 to 30 who received the YFV17D yellow fever vaccine. Here the sequenced sample was CD8+ T cells sorted from PBMCs, taken 15 days after the yellow fever booster vaccination.

The CDR3 region: CASSSRTSGGYNEQFF. In nucleotides, the sequence is TGTGCCAGCAGTTCCCGGACTAGCGGGGGGTACAATGAGCAGTTCTTC. Recombination linked TRBV6-2 or TRBV6-3 to TRBJ2-1; 14 middle bases align to TRBD2. There are 16 amino acids in the CDR3, from cysteine to phenylalanine inclusive. CDR3 DNA only is kept here, 48 bases in frame from base 1. Clipping removes 4 bases from V and 4 bases from J, with 3 as the unmatched junction base count. Taken from the germline V gene, the CDR1 and CDR2 loops are MNHEY and SVGEGT.